This T cell receptor beta chain is drawn from a study of PD-1 blockade in mismatch repair-deficient tumors. The overall study: Patients had 12 mismatch repair-deficient cancer types and were previously treated and progressing. Whole-study results and caveats: Rapid post-treatment expansion, then contraction, generally preceding radiologic response, marked tumor-resident clones.

All patients were mismatch repair deficient, assessed by either PCR or immunohistochemistry. A few pembrolizumab responders had their TCRs sequenced. CDR3 size: 12 residues. V dropped 8 bases and J dropped 0 bases, with 8 bases sitting between them. CDR1 and CDR2 (germline): SGHVS, FQNEAQ. The assay was immunoSEQ multiplex PCR, and TCRdb's table has in-frame clones only and misses some. Seen here are around 130,000 clones, roughly 90% observed once, and the top ten hold 12%. Points on this clone: Its antigen is not known.

The receptor comes from an adult with mismatch repair-deficient cancer. The sample was peripheral blood, taken almost 74 weeks after starting pembrolizumab. This sequence joins TRBV7-8 and TRBJ2-7, with D possibly being TRBD2 (6 bases). The CDR3 DNA reads as TGTGCCAGCCGGGAGAGCTCCTACGAGCAGTACTTC. Its translation is CASRESSYEQYF.